This TCR beta chain was sequenced in a study of neurological immune-mediated disorders. General study points: No expanded-clone CDR3 amino acid sequence recurred across subjects, suggesting private TCR-beta repertoires.

The sorted libraries were made from 750,000 to 1,000,000 CD4+ or CD8+ T cells. With 10-nucleotide random UMIs, 5'RACE was used to make the cDNA. Every sequencing run generated in excess of 160 million TCR-beta sequences. These sequences covered 15-18 subjects. From the 5' RACE reads, TCRdb called clonotypes with MiXCR, one entry per CDR3 protein. Seen here are about 18,000 distinct CDR3 sequences, less than 15% observed once, and the top ten hold 7.8%. CDR3 length: 16 residues. Germline V gene data show CDR1 as LNHDA and CDR2 as SQIVND (reference sequence). V shed 4 bases, J shed 2 bases, and the junction held 5 bases outside the gene matches. The table lists this clonotype with a few counts. The antigen is unknown.

Sequencing was done on a sample of CD4+ T cells from blood. This chain joins TRBV19 and TRBJ2-6; 7 bases agree with TRBD2. This clonotype originated in a woman aged 60-75 years with HTLV-1-associated myelopathy (HAM/TSP). The CDR3 spells CASSRAGTTGANVLTF. The CDR3 nucleotides are TGTGCCAGTAGTAGAGCGGGGACGACTGGGGCCAACGTCCTGACTTTC.